These 27 T cell receptor beta chains were all obtained from the same sample, sequenced in a study of cytomegalovirus exposure and HLA in healthy donors. This PCR relied on a set of 60 Vbeta primers and 13 Jbeta primers. Here immunoSEQ multiplex PCR was the method, and the copy in TCRdb shows in-frame clones only, minus some. This sample yields around 180,000 clones, of which about 84% are seen a single time; under 5% belongs to the top ten. The sequencing input was PBMCs. These receptors originate from a man younger than 30 in good health and CMV-seronegative.

This clone has a handful of counts. The J gene is TRBJ1-1, the V gene TRBV4-1; 8 bases agree with TRBD1. The J segment lost 6 bases and the V segment lost 3 bases, leaving 12 bases of the junction unmatched. Per germline, CDR1 MGHRA and CDR2 YSYEKL. The CDR3 loop spans 16 amino acids. CDR3 residues: CASSHPWTGSDPEAFF. The CDR3 bases are TGCGCCAGCAGCCATCCCTGGACAGGGAGCGACCCTGAAGCTTTCTTT.

V and J are TRBV19 and TRBJ2-1; D ambiguous. V lost 4 bases to trimming and J lost 0 bases, with 10 bases between them. Germline lookup yields CDR1 LNHDA and CDR2 SQIVND (reference sequence). The CDR3 has 15 residues. This CDR3 reads CASSTSVSSYNEQFF. The CDR3 DNA reads TGTGCCAGTAGTACCTCCGTTAGCTCCTACAATGAGCAGTTCTTC.

This clone has just one count. CDR3 residues: CASSLVGGGADTQYF. The CDR3 coding sequence is TGCGCCAGCAGCTTGGTCGGCGGGGGGGCAGATACGCAGTATTTT. This chain uses TRBV5-1 with TRBJ2-3, with TRBD2 matching over 9 bases. V lost 0 bases to trimming and J lost 4 bases; unmatched junction nucleotides: 3. The CDR3 has 15 residues. The V gene's germline CDR1 is SGHRS and CDR2 YFSETQ.

This sequence joins TRBV2 and TRBJ2-7, with D perhaps matching TRBD1 (6 bases). The CDR3 has 14 amino acids. The V end lost 2 bases, the J end lost 0 bases, and 8 bases lay between the germline ends. Germline-derived CDR1 and CDR2 are SNHLY and FYNNEI. CDR3 DNA sequence: TGTGCCAGCAGTGAACAGGGGATCTCCTACGAGCAGTACTTC. Protein: CASSEQGISYEQYF. Full variable domain (remainder filled in from reference TRBV2 and TRBJ2-7): EPEVTQTPSHQVTQMGQEVILRCVPISNHLYFYWYRQILGQKVEFLVSFYNNEISEKSEIFDDQFSVERPDGSNFTLKIRSTKLEDSAMYFCASSEQGISYEQYFGPGTRLTVT.

This chain connects TRBV15 to TRBJ1-4; TRBD1 is a possible D gene (5 bases). V lost 0 bases and J lost 8, with 13 bases in between. CDR3 size: 15 residues. Looked up from germline, CDR1 is LNHNV and CDR2 is YYDKDF (reference sequence). DNA of the CDR3: TGTGCCACCAGCAGAGATCGGGGGGTCGAGGAAAAACTGTTTTTT. Translated, it gives CATSRDRGVEEKLFF.

The rearrangement links TRBV29-1 to TRBJ2-5; a possible D gene is TRBD1 (5 bases). The J call could be wrong; TRBJ2-7 is a better fit for the DNA end. CDR3 length: 13 amino acids. The germline V gene encodes CDR1 SQVTM and CDR2 ANQGSEA. The DNA for the CDR3 is TGCAGCGTTGATAGCCAGGGTGGGTACGAGCAGTACTTC. This gives the protein CSVDSQGGYEQYF.

This rearrangement joins TRBV7-3 to TRBJ2-7, with D perhaps matching TRBD1 (7 bases). Germline loops: CDR1 SGHTA, CDR2 FQGTGA. The CDR3 sequence is 15 residues long. Trimming shortened V by 5 bases and J by 2 bases, and 16 bases separated the two germline ends. The CDR3 DNA sequence: TGTGCCAGCAGCCCCCGTGGAGGGGGCGCCTACGAGCAGTACTTC. Translation: CASSPRGGGAYEQYF.

V gene TRBV5-6 combines with J gene TRBJ1-2, with D uncertain. Germline V gives CDR1 SGHDT, CDR2 YYEEEE. The CDR3 has 11 residues. V was trimmed by 2 bases and J by 3 bases, leaving 2 bases between them. CDR3 coding DNA: TGTGCCAGCAGCTTCTACTATGGCTACACCTTC. Translation gives CASSFYYGYTF. Drawing the rest from reference TRBV5-6 and TRBJ1-2, the complete variable domain is DAGVTQSPTHLIKTRGQQVTLRCSPKSGHDTVSWYQQALGQGPQFIFQYYEEEERQRGNFPDRFSGHQFPNYSSELNVNALLLGDSALYLCASSFYYGYTFGSGTRLTVV.

This clone has just a few counts. The V gene is TRBV6-1, the J gene TRBJ2-7; 11 nucleotides line up with TRBD1. The CDR3 is 14 residues long. Germline CDR1 reads MNHNS; CDR2 reads SASEGT. J lost 6 bases, V lost 2 bases, and 3 bases had no gene match. The CDR3 region is CASSELGQGGEQYF. CDR3 sequence (DNA): TGTGCCAGCAGTGAATTGGGACAGGGGGGCGAGCAGTACTTC.

The chain combines TRBV23-1 with TRBJ1-1; 11 positions agree with TRBD1. TRBV23-1 is marked as an open reading frame, function uncertain. V was clipped by 2 bases and J by 2 bases; unmatched bases: 7. This CDR3 comprises 17 residues. The CDR3 protein is CASSQRRTGGINTEAFF. Here the CDR3 DNA reads TGCGCCAGCAGTCAAAGGAGGACAGGGGGCATTAACACTGAAGCTTTCTTT.

The rearrangement uses TRBV7-9 and TRBJ2-3; 14 bases map to TRBD2. Losses at the gene ends were 6 bases for V and 3 bases for J; bases not matched to a gene: 11. This CDR3 has 18 amino acids. Germline V gives CDR1 SEHNR, CDR2 FQNEAQ (reference sequence). CDR3 nucleotides: TGTGCCAGCAGGACGGGACTAGCGGGAGAGGTGGGGACAGATACGCAGTATTTT. Protein: CASRTGLAGEVGTDTQYF.

The CDR3 DNA reads as TGTGCCAGCAGTTTTGTTACAGGGCCTTCACCCCTCCACTTT. Residues: CASSFVTGPSPLHF. The chain has TRBV28 and TRBJ1-6; D is possibly TRBD1 (6 bases). The CDR3 contains 14 residues. V lost 3 bases to trimming and J lost 9 bases, with 12 bases between them. CDR1 and CDR2 (germline): MDHEN, SYDVKM.

The chain carries TRBV6-5 and TRBJ1-4; 7 nucleotides align to TRBD1. The CDR3 totals 15 residues. J gave up 5 bases and V 4 bases, and 7 bases lay outside the gene matches. Per the germline V gene, CDR1 is MNHEY and CDR2 is SVGAGI. Written as DNA, the CDR3 is TGTGCCAGCAGTTTGGGGACAGCCGAAAATGAAAAACTGTTTTTT. Translation gives CASSLGTAENEKLFF.

V gene TRBV30 combines with J gene TRBJ2-7; tentatively, D is TRBD2 (5 bases). Germline CDR1 reads GTSNPN; CDR2 reads SVGIG (reference sequence). V lost 3 bases to trimming and J lost 6 bases, with 15 bases between them. The CDR3 spans 13 residues. CDR3 sequence reads: CAWSAGSPSEQYF. Written as DNA, the CDR3 is TGTGCCTGGAGCGCGGGCTCGCCCTCCGAGCAGTACTTC. The full variable domain, completed using reference TRBV30 and TRBJ2-7, is SQTIHQWPATLVQPVGSPLSLECTVEGTSNPNLYWYRQAAGRGLQLLFYSVGIGQISSEVPQNLSASRPQDRQFILSSKKLLLSDSGFYLCAWSAGSPSEQYFGPGTRLTVT.

J is TRBJ1-4 and V is TRBV7-2, with 7 positions matching TRBD1. V shed 6 bases and J 8 bases; nucleotides not matched to a gene: 9. The CDR3 consists of 14 residues. Looked up from germline, CDR1 is SGHTA and CDR2 is FQGNSA. This CDR3 reads CASSKDRRGEKLFF. The CDR3 coding sequence is TGTGCCAGCAGTAAGGACAGGAGGGGGGAAAAACTGTTTTTT.

The chain uses TRBV6-4 and TRBJ2-7, with 9 bases aligning to TRBD2. The CDR3 spans 16 residues. V trimming: 4 bases; J trimming: 4 bases; junction bases outside the gene matches: 11. Germline assignment: CDR1 MRHNA and CDR2 SNTAGT. CDR3 residues: CASSVFLAGTSYEQYF. CDR3 bases: TGTGCCAGCAGTGTCTTCCTAGCGGGGACCTCTTACGAGCAGTACTTC.

This chain joins TRBV27 and TRBJ2-7; TRBD1 aligns across 10 bases. Germline CDR1 MNHEY, CDR2 SMNVEV (reference sequence). The CDR3 length is 14 residues. After removal of 4 bases from V and 6 bases from J, the junction contained 6 bases not matched to a gene. CDR3 region: CASSSTGGSGEQYF. In nucleotides, the CDR3 is TGTGCCAGCAGTTCGACAGGGGGCTCGGGCGAGCAGTACTTC.

The V call is TRBV9, the J call TRBJ1-2, with no clear D. The CDR3 covers 12 residues. Deletions cut 4 bases from V and 7 bases from J, with 11 bases between. Germline V gives CDR1 SGDLS, CDR2 YYNGEE. The CDR3 sequence is CASSKGDTGYTF. In DNA, the CDR3 is TGTGCCAGCAGCAAGGGAGACACTGGCTACACCTTC.

V is TRBV7-3 and J is TRBJ2-3; TRBD2 aligns across 9 bases. The CDR3 has 15 residues. Losses at the gene ends were 2 bases for V and 6 bases for J; bases not matched to a gene: 6. Germline values: CDR1 SGHTA, CDR2 FQGTGA. The chain's CDR3 is CASSLRGLAGDTQYF. For the CDR3, the DNA is TGTGCCAGCAGCTTACGGGGACTAGCTGGGGATACGCAGTATTTT.

This clone appeared a few times. The chain employs TRBV28 and TRBJ2-1; D perhaps matches TRBD2 (6 bases). V shed 7 bases and J shed 3 bases, with 16 bases lying between them. This CDR3 region has 15 residues. Germline V gene data show CDR1 as MDHEN and CDR2 as SYDVKM. The CDR3 protein is CASNSGGTIYNEQFF. CDR3 sequence (DNA): TGTGCCAGCAACTCGGGCGGGACCATCTACAATGAGCAGTTCTTC.

This clone was detected once. The chain uses TRBV7-9 and TRBJ2-2; 7 nucleotides align to TRBD2. The length of the CDR3 is 17 residues. Germline loops: CDR1 SEHNR, CDR2 FQNEAQ (reference sequence). With V trimmed by 8 bases and J by 6 bases, 18 bases remained unmatched. In DNA form, the CDR3 reads TGTGCCAGCCTCAGAGGAGAGGCGGGAGATCGGGCCGGGGAGCTGTTTTTT. Amino acids: CASLRGEAGDRAGELFF.

V gene TRBV27 combines with J gene TRBJ2-1; D uncertain. Trimming pared 1 base from V and 5 bases from J, leaving 12 bases between. Germline assignment: CDR1 MNHEY and CDR2 SMNVEV (reference sequence). The CDR3 extends over 15 amino acids. CDR3 region: CASSLYPRPNNEQFF. CDR3 coding DNA: TGTGCCAGCAGTTTATACCCCCGTCCTAACAATGAGCAGTTCTTC.

The gene calls are TRBV4-1 and TRBJ2-1; possible D gene TRBD2, 6 bases. Trimming cost V 6 bases and J 14 bases, with 14 bases left between them. Germline CDR1 is MGHRA and CDR2 is YSYEKL. This CDR3 region has 11 residues. As DNA, the CDR3 is TGCGCCAGCAGGGGACTTGGGACCGAGTTCTTC. Translated, it gives CASRGLGTEFF.

This chain connects TRBV18 to TRBJ2-7; D gene ambiguous. The CDR3 consists of 14 residues. CDR1 and CDR2 (germline): KGHSH, LQKENI. V shed 2 bases and J shed 6 bases, with 14 bases lying between them. DNA for the CDR3: TGTGCCAGCTCACCAGACACTTTCGGCCGCGAGCAGTACTTC. Translated, it gives CASSPDTFGREQYF.

This clone was observed a handful of times. This rearrangement joins TRBV2 to TRBJ1-5; weak D call: TRBD1 (5 bases). Germline CDR1 is SNHLY and CDR2 is FYNNEI. CDR3 length: 15 residues. Trimming shortened V by 5 bases and J by 5 bases, and 16 bases separated the two germline ends. This CDR3 reads CASSSPGLIDQPQHF. The CDR3 nucleotides are TGTGCCAGCAGTTCCCCAGGGTTGATAGATCAGCCCCAGCATTTT.

The V gene is TRBV5-1, the J gene TRBJ2-7; tentatively, D is TRBD1 (7 bases). CDR3 length: 13 amino acids. The germline V and J ends were trimmed by 7 bases and 4 bases, with 15 bases remaining between them. Germline lookup yields CDR1 SGHRS and CDR2 YFSETQ. The CDR3 loop is CASQGQGGYEQYF. Here the CDR3 DNA reads TGCGCCAGCCAAGGGCAGGGGGGATACGAGCAGTACTTC.

A few counts support this clone. The rearrangement joins TRBV6-4 to TRBJ2-7; D might be TRBD2 (5 bases). Germline CDR1 and CDR2: MRHNA and SNTAGT. The length of the CDR3 is 13 residues. V was shortened by 3 bases and J by 7 bases, with 13 bases between the two germline ends. CDR3 loop: CASSEAETGEQYF. In nucleotides, the CDR3 is TGTGCCAGCAGTGAGGCGGAAACGGGGGAGCAGTACTTC.